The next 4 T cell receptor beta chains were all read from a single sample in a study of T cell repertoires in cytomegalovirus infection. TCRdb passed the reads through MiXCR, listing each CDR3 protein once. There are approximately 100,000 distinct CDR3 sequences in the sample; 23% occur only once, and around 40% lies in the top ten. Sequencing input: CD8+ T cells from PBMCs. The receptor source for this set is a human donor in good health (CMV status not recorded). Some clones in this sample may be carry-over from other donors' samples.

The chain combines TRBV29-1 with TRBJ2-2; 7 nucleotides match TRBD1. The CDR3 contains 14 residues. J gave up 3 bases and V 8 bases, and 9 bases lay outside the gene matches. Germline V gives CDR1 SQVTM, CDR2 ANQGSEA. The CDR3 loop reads CSTRTGDYTGELFF. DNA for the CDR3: TGCAGCACAAGGACAGGCGACTACACCGGGGAGCTGTTTTTT.

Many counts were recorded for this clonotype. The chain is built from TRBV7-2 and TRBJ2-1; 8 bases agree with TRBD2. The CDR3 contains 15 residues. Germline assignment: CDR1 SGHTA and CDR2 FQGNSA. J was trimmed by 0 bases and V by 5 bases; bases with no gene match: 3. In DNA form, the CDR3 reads TGTGCCAGCAGCCAACTAGCGGCCTCCTACAATGAGCAGTTCTTC. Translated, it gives CASSQLAASYNEQFF.

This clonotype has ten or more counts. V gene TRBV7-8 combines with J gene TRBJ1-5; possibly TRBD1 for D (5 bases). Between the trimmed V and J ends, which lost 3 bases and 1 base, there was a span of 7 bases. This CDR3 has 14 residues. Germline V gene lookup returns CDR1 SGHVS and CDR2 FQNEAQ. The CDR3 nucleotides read TGTGCCAGCAGCTTGCGACAGAGCAATCAGCCCCAGCATTTT. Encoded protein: CASSLRQSNQPQHF.

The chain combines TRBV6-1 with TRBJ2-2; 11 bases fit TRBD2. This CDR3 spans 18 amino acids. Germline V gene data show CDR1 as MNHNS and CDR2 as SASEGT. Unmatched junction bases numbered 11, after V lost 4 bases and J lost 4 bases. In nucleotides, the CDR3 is TGTGCCAGCAGTGCGACTAGCGGGGAAATGGGGACCACCGGGGAGCTGTTTTTT. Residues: CASSATSGEMGTTGELFF.